This record looks at one TCR beta chain sequence and its context. The target antigen is unknown. At the DNA level, this CDR3 is encoded by other sequences in the same sample as well. These data are taken from a study of shared clonotypes between healthy human individuals. General study findings and limits: Only blood was sampled; tissue repertoires likely differ. Only a few donors were included, so the genetic and exposure-history diversity represented was limited. Clonotype sharing across a few donors was observed for around 5% of naive CD4 clonotypes.

Trimming left V 3 bases short and J 1 base short, with 10 bases between. Germline V gives CDR1 MNHEY, CDR2 SMNVEV (reference sequence). The CDR3 sequence is 15 residues long. When replicate PCRs were run on sorted subsets, they used 200 ng DNA, 28,000 or so T cell genomes. Libraries were prepared by immunoSEQ multiplex PCR; TCRdb keeps only in-frame clonotypes and omits some of them. The sample consists of about 2.2 million clones, more than 85% of them appearing once. Naive CD8 cells were CD45RO-negative, positively selected for CCR7, excluding terminally differentiated effector memory CD45RA+ cells.

This sequence originates from a man aged 18 to 29 in good health. Some clones in this sample may be carry-over from other donors' samples. Sequenced: naive CD8+ T cells from PBMCs. The chain joins TRBV27 to TRBJ2-4; no clear D. DNA for the CDR3: TGTGCCAGCAGTTTGACCTATGGCGCCAAAAACATTCAGTACTTC. Translated: CASSLTYGAKNIQYF.